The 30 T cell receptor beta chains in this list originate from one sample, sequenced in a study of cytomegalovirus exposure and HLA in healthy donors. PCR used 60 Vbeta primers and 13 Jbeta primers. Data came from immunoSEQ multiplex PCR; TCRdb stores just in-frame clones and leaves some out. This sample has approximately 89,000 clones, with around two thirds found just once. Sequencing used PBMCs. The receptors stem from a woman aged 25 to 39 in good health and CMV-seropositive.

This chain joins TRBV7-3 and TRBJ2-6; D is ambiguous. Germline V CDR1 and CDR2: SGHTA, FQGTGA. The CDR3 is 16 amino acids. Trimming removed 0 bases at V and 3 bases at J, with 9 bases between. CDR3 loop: CASSLTVGYGANVLTF. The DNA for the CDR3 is TGTGCCAGCAGCTTAACGGTCGGGTATGGGGCCAACGTCCTGACTTTC.

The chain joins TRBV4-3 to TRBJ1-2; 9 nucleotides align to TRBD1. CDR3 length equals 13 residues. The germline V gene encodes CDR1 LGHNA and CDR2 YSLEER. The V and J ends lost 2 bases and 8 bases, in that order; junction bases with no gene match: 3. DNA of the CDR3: TGCGCCAGCAGCCAAACAGGGGGCTGGGGCTACACCTTC. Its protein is CASSQTGGWGYTF.

The CDR3 loop reads CASSLRTSGTDTQYF. For the CDR3, the DNA is TGTGCCAGCAGCTTGAGGACTAGCGGCACAGATACGCAGTATTTT. V usage is TRBV7-8 and J usage is TRBJ2-3; 9 nucleotides line up with TRBD2. The CDR3 length is 15 residues. The trim removed 3 bases at V and 1 base at J, leaving 2 bases unmatched. The germline CDR1 and CDR2 sequences are SGHVS and FQNEAQ.

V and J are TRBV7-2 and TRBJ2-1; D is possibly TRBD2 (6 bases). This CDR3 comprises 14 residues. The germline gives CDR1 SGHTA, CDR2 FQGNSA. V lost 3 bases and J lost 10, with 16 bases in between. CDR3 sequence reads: CASSFSNLAHEQFF. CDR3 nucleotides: TGTGCCAGCAGCTTTTCCAATCTAGCGCACGAGCAGTTCTTC.

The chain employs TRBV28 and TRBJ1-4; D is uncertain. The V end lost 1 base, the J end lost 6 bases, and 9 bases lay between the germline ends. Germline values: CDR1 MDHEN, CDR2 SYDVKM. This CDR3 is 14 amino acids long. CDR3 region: CASSLYSPDEKLFF. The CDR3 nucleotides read TGTGCCAGCAGTTTATACAGTCCCGATGAAAAACTGTTTTTT.

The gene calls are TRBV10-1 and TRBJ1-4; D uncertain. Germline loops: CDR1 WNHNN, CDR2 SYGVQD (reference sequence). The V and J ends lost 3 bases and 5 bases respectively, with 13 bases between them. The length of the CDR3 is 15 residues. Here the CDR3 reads CASSDPPLPNEKLFF. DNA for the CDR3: TGCGCCAGCAGTGACCCTCCCCTCCCCAATGAAAAACTGTTTTTT.

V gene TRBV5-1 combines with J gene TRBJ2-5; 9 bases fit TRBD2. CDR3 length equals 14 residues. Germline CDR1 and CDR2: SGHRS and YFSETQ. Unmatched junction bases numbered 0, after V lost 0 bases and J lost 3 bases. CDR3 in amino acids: CASSLASGKETQYF. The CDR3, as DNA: TGCGCCAGCAGCTTGGCTAGCGGGAAAGAGACCCAGTACTTC.

The CDR3: CASSELAGARGDTQYF. The CDR3, as DNA: TGTGCCAGCAGCGAACTAGCGGGGGCCCGAGGAGATACGCAGTATTTT. This chain uses TRBV7-2 with TRBJ2-3; 11 positions match TRBD2. CDR1 SGHTA and CDR2 FQGNSA come from the germline V gene. With 5 bases clipped from V and 5 bases from J, the junction kept 9 bases outside the gene matches. The length of the CDR3 is 16 residues.

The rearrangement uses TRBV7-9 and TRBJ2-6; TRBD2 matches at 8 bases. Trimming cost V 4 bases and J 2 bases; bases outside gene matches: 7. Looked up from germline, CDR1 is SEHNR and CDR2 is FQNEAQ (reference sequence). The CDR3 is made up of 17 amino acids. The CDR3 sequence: CASSSGGGIPGANVLTF. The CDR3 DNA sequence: TGTGCCAGCAGCTCGGGAGGGGGGATCCCTGGGGCCAACGTCCTGACTTTC.

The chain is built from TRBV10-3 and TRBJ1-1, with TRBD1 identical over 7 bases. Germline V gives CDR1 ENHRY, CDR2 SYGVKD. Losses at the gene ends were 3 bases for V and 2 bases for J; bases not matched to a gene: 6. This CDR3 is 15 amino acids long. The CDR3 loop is CAISDKGAGNTEAFF. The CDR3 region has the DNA TGTGCCATCAGTGACAAGGGGGCCGGAAACACTGAAGCTTTCTTT.

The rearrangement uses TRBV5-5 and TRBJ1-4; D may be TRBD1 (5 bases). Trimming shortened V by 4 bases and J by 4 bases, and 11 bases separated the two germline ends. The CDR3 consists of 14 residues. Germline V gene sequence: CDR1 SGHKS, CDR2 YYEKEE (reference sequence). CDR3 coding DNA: TGTGCCAGCAGCATGGGGGGGGTTAATGAAAAACTGTTTTTT. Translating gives CASSMGGVNEKLFF.

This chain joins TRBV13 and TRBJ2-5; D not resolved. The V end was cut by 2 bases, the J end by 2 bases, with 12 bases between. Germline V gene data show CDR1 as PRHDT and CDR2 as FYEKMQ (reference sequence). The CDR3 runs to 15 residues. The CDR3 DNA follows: TGTGCCAGCAGCTTATTCCCGGAACAGCAAGAGACCCAGTACTTC. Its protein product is CASSLFPEQQETQYF.

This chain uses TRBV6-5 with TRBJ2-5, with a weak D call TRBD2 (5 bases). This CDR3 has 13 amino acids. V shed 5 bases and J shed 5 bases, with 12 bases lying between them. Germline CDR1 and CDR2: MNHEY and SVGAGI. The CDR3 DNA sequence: TGTGCCAGCAGTAACGCGGGCGTGGAGACCCAGTACTTC. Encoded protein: CASSNAGVETQYF.

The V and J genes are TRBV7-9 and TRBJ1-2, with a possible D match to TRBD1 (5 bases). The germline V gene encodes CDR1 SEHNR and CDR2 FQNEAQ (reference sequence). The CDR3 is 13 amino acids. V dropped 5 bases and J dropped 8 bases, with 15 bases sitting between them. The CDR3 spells CASSVRDFLGYTF. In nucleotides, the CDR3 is TGTGCCAGCAGCGTACGGGACTTTTTGGGCTACACCTTC. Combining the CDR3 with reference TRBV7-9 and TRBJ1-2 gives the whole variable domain DTGVSQNPRHKITKRGQNVTFRCDPISEHNRLYWYRQTLGQGPEFLTYFQNEAQLEKSRLLSDRFSAERPKGSFSTLEIQRTEQGDSAMYLCASSVRDFLGYTFGSGTRLTVV.

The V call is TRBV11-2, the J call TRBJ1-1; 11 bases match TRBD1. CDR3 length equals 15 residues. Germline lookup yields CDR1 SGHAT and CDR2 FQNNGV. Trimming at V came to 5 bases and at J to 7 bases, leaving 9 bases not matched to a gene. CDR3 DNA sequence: TGTGCCAGCAGCAAACGGACAGGGGGCCAATTTGAAGCTTTCTTT. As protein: CASSKRTGGQFEAFF. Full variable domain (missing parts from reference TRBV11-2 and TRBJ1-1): EAGVAQSPRYKIIEKRQSVAFWCNPISGHATLYWYQQILGQGPKLLIQFQNNGVVDDSQLPKDRFSAERLKGVDSTLKIQPAKLEDSAVYLCASSKRTGGQFEAFFGQGTRLTVV.

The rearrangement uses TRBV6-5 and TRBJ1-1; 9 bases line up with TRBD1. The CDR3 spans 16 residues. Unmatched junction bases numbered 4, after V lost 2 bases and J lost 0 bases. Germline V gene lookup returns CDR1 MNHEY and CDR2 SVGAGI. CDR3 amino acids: CASSYPTGGMNTEAFF. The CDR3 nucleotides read TGTGCCAGCAGTTACCCGACAGGGGGGATGAACACTGAAGCTTTCTTT.

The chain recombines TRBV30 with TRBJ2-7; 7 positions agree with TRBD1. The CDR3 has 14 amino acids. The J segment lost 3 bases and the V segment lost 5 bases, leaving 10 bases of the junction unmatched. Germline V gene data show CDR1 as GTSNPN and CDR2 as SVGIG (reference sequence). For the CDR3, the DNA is TGTGCCTGGTCTGGCACAGGGGTTAACTACGAGCAGTACTTC. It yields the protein CAWSGTGVNYEQYF.

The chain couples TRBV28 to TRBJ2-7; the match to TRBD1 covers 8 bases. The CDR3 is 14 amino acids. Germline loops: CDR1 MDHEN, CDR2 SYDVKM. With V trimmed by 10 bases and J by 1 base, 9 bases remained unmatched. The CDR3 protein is CAIAPGQVSYEQYF. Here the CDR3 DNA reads TGTGCCATCGCGCCGGGACAGGTATCCTACGAGCAGTACTTC.

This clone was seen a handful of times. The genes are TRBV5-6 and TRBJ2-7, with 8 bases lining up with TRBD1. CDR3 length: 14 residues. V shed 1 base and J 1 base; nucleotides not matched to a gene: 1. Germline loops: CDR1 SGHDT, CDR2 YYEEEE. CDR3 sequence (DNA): TGTGCCAGCAGCTTGCAGGGGGCTTCCTACGAGCAGTACTTC. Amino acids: CASSLQGASYEQYF.

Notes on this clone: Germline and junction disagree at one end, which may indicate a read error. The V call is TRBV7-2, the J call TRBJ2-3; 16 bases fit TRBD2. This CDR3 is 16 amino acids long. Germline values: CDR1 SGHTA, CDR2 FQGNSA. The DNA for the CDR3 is TGTGCCAGCCGCTTGGGACTAGCGGGGGGGCTAGATACGCAGTATTTT. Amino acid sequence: CASRLGLAGGLDTQYF.

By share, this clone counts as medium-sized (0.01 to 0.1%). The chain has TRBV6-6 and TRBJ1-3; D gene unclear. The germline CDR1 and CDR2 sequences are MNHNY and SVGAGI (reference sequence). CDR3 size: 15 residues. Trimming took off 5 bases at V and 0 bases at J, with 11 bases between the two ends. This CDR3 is CASSPPSGSGNTIYF. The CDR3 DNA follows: TGTGCCAGCAGTCCACCCTCAGGCTCTGGAAACACCATATATTTT.

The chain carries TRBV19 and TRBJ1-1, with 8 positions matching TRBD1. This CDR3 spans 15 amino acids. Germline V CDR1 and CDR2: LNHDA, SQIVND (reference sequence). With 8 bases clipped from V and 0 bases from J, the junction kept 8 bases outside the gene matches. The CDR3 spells CASLRRDRMNTEAFF. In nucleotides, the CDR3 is TGTGCCAGTCTGAGACGGGACAGGATGAACACTGAAGCTTTCTTT.

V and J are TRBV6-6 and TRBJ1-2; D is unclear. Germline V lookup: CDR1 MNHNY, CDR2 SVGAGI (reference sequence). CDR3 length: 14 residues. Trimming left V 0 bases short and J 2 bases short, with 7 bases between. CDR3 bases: TGTGCCAGCAGTTACTCAACAGAAAACTATGGCTACACCTTC. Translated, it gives CASSYSTENYGYTF.

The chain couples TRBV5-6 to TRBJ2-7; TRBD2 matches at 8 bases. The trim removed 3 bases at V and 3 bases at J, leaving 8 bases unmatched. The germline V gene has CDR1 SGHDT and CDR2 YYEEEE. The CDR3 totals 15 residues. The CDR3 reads CASSSRAGAFYEQYF. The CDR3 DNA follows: TGTGCCAGCAGCTCTAGAGCGGGGGCCTTCTACGAGCAGTACTTC.

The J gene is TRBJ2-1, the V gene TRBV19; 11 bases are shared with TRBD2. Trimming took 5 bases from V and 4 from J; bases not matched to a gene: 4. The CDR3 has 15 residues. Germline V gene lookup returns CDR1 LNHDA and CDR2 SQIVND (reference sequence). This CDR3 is CASSGLAGGYNEQFF. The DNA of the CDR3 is TGTGCCAGTAGTGGGCTAGCGGGGGGATACAATGAGCAGTTCTTC.

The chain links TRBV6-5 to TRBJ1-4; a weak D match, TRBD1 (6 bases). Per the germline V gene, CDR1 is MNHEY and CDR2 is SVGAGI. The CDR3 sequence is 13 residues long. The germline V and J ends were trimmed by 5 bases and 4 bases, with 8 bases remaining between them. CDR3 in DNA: TGTGCCAGCAGTGACAGGATTAATGAAAAACTGTTTTTT. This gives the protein CASSDRINEKLFF.

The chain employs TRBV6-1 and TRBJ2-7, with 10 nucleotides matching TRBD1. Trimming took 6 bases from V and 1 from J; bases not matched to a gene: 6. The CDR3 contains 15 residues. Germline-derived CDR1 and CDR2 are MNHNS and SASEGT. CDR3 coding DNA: TGTGCCAGCAGCGCCGACAGGGGGCTTTCCTACGAGCAGTACTTC. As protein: CASSADRGLSYEQYF.

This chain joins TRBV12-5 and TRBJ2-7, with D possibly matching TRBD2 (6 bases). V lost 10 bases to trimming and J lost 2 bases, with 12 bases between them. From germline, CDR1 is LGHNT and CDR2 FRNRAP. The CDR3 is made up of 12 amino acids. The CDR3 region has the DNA TGTGCTACCTCGGGACTCACCTACGAGCAGTACTTC. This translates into CATSGLTYEQYF.

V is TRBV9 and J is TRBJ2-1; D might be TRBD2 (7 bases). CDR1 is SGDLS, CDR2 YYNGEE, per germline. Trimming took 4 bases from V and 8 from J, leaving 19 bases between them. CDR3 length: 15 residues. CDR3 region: CASSTEGGRVHEQFF. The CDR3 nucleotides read TGTGCCAGCAGCACAGAGGGGGGGAGGGTCCATGAGCAGTTCTTC.

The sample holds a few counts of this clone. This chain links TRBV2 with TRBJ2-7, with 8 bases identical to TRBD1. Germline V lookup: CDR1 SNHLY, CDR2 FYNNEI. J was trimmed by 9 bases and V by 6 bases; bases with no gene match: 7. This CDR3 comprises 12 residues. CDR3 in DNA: TGTGCCAGCAGGGCAGGGGGCTTTGCGCAGTACTTC. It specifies CASRAGGFAQYF.